This T cell receptor (beta chain) emerged from a study of blood T cell repertoires in COVID-19. Across the study: Sample material is recorded as cDNA or gDNA derived from T cells, B-cell-depleted T cells, or PBMCs.

In the authors' workflow: For nucleated cells, counts were estimated from reference gene primer amplification. Data came from immunoSEQ multiplex PCR; TCRdb stores just in-frame clones and leaves some out. That table furnishes V, J and clone size, whereas the DNA furnished D and trimming. The sample lists about 200,000 clones, roughly 86% occurring once. This receptor was taken from a woman between 35 and 50 years old with acute or convalescent COVID-19. Sequences were obtained from peripheral blood.

CDR3 protein: CASSTTTGVWGYTF. The CDR3 region has the DNA TGTGCCAGTAGTACGACGACAGGGGTATGGGGCTACACCTTC. The chain employs TRBV19 and TRBJ1-2, with 8 nucleotides matching TRBD1. Trimming took 4 bases from V and 8 from J; bases not matched to a gene: 9. Germline-derived CDR1 and CDR2 are LNHDA and SQIVND (reference sequence). There are 14 residues in the CDR3. The variable domain in full, with the rest retrieved from reference TRBV19 and TRBJ1-2, is DGGITQSPKYLFRKEGQNVTLSCEQNLNHDAMYWYRQDPGQGLRLIYYSQIVNDFQKGDIAEGYSVSREKKESFPLTVTSAQKNPTAFYLCASSTTTGVWGYTFGSGTRLTVV.